A single sample gave rise to the 8 T cell receptor beta chains below, sequenced in a study of CD8+ T cells in alopecia areata. cDNA prepared by RNA extraction and subsequent reverse transcription served as the template for sequencing. Profiled with immunoSEQ multiplex PCR; TCRdb holds only in-frame clones, not every one. The sample includes 100,000 to 150,000 clones, approximately 48% seen only once; the top ten take around a sixth. The source was CD8+ T cells sorted from blood, collected at week 0. Source of these receptors: a human donor with alopecia areata.

In the case of this clone: Possible read error: a much larger clone is one base away. CDR3: CASSQGTGWDYEQYF. The CDR3, as DNA: TGTGCCAGCAGCCAAGGGACAGGGTGGGACTACGAGCAGTACTTC. This chain uses TRBV7-9 with TRBJ2-7, with TRBD1 identical over 9 bases. V lost 5 bases and J lost 3; bases outside the gene matches: 8. The CDR3 is 15 amino acids. Germline CDR1 is SEHNR and CDR2 is FQNEAQ (reference sequence).

V and J are TRBV13 and TRBJ1-6, with D perhaps TRBD1 (5 bases). The CDR3 extends over 16 amino acids. The germline V gene has CDR1 PRHDT and CDR2 FYEKMQ (reference sequence). Trimming took off 2 bases at V and 5 bases at J, with 13 bases between the two ends. This chain's CDR3 is CASSLPKWGNNSPLHF. CDR3 bases: TGTGCCAGCAGCTTACCCAAGTGGGGCAATAATTCACCCCTCCACTTT. Variable domain in full (rest from reference TRBV13 and TRBJ1-6): AAGVIQSPRHLIKEKRETATLKCYPIPRHDTVYWYQQGPGQDPQFLISFYEKMQSDKGSIPDRFSAQQFSDYHSELNMSSLELGDSALYFCASSLPKWGNNSPLHFGNGTRLTVT.

The chain carries TRBV29-1 and TRBJ2-5; D is perhaps TRBD2 (5 bases). CDR1 and CDR2 from the germline V gene are SQVTM and ANQGSEA. V was cut by 7 bases and J by 8 bases, with 26 bases left in between. CDR3 length: 15 amino acids. The CDR3 is CSARIGESIKETQYF. Written as DNA, the CDR3 is TGCAGCGCCCGGATTGGGGAGAGCATCAAGGAAACCCAGTACTTC.

The chain uses TRBV27 and TRBJ2-7, with 8 bases that match TRBD2. Trimming took 3 bases from V and 3 from J; bases not matched to a gene: 13. The CDR3 totals 17 residues. Germline V gene sequence: CDR1 MNHEY, CDR2 SMNVEV (reference sequence). CDR3 bases: TGTGCCAGCAGTTTCTGGGGCGGGGGGAAACAATTCTACGAGCAGTACTTC. Its protein is CASSFWGGGKQFYEQYF.

This clone was counted a few times. V usage is TRBV27 and J usage is TRBJ2-2, with 10 bases aligning to TRBD1. Germline V gives CDR1 MNHEY, CDR2 SMNVEV (reference sequence). Trimming took 5 bases from V and 7 from J; bases not matched to a gene: 4. The CDR3 is 14 residues long. This chain's CDR3 is CASSTTGGGGELFF. The CDR3 nucleotides read TGTGCCAGCAGTACGACAGGGGGCGGCGGGGAGCTGTTTTTT.

V is TRBV30 and J is TRBJ1-5, with D perhaps matching TRBD1 (6 bases). V dropped 4 bases and J dropped 5 bases, with 18 bases sitting between them. The germline gives CDR1 GTSNPN, CDR2 SVGIG (reference sequence). This CDR3 contains 15 residues. In DNA form, the CDR3 reads TGTGCCTGGAATCCGAGGGGACAATGGGATCAGCCCCAGCATTTT. Translation gives CAWNPRGQWDQPQHF.

The chain carries TRBV7-9 and TRBJ1-2, with D possibly matching TRBD1 (6 bases). V was pared by 3 bases and J by 5 bases, with 25 bases between. Germline CDR1 and CDR2: SEHNR and FQNEAQ (reference sequence). The CDR3 totals 18 residues. In DNA, the CDR3 is TGTGCCAGCAGCTTGCAAGAAAGACAGGCCGATCAACTTTATGGCTACACCTTC. Its translation is CASSLQERQADQLYGYTF. Supplemented by reference TRBV7-9 and TRBJ1-2, the full variable domain reads DTGVSQNPRHKITKRGQNVTFRCDPISEHNRLYWYRQTLGQGPEFLTYFQNEAQLEKSRLLSDRFSAERPKGSFSTLEIQRTEQGDSAMYLCASSLQERQADQLYGYTFGSGTRLTVV.

This sequence joins TRBV11-2 and TRBJ1-2; possibly TRBD1 for D (5 bases). Germline CDR1 is SGHAT and CDR2 is FQNNGV. The CDR3 runs 13 residues. Trimming stripped 5 bases from V and 3 bases from J, with 10 bases between. Here the CDR3 reads CASSPWGDYGYTF. The CDR3 bases are TGTGCCAGCAGCCCGTGGGGGGACTATGGCTACACCTTC.